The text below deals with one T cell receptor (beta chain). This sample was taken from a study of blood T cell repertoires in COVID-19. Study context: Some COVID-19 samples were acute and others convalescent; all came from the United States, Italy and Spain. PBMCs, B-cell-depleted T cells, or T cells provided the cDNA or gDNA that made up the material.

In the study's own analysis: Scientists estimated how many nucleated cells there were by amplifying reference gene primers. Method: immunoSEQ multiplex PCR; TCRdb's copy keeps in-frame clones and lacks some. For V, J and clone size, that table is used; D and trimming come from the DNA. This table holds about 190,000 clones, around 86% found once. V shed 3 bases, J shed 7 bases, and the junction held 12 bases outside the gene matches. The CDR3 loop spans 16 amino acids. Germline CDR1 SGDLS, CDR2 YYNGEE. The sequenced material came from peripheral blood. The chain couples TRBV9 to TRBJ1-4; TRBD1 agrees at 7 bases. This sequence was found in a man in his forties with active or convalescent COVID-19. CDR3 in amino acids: CASSEGHRGMGEKLFF. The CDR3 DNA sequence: TGTGCCAGCAGCGAAGGACACAGGGGTATGGGTGAAAAACTGTTTTTT.